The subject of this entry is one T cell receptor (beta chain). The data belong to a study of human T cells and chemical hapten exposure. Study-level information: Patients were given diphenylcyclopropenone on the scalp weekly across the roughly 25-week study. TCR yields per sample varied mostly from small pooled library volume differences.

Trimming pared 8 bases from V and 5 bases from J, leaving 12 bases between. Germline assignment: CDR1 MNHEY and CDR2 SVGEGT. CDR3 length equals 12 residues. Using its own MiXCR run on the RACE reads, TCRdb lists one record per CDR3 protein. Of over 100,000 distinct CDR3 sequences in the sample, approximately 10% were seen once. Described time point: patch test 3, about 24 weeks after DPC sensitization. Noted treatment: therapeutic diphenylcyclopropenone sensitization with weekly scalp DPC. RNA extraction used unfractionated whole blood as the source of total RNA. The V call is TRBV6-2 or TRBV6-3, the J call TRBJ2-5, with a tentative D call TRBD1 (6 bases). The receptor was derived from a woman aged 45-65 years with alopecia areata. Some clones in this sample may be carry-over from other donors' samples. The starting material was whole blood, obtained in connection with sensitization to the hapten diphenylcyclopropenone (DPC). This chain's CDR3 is CASRAQGETQYF. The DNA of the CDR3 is TGTGCCAGCCGGGCGCAGGGGGAGACCCAGTACTTC.